The rows below give T cell receptor beta chains drawn from one sample of a study of CD8+ T cells in alopecia areata. TCRdb's table, derived via immunoSEQ multiplex PCR, lists solely in-frame clones and lacks some. The data show under 350,000 clones, nearly 60% seen once. The sequences come from CD4+ T cells sorted from blood, collected at week 24, from a patient treated with tofacitinib. All receptors come from a human donor with alopecia areata. Each CDR3 is given with its conserved first and last residue. Only part of the rows carry a size: once, few, many, or a class if the clone is expanded.

abundance: -; j_gene: TRBJ1-5; v_gene: TRBV2; len: 14; CDR3aa: CASSGPESYQPQHF
abundance: once; j_gene: TRBJ2-7; v_gene: TRBV30; len: 11; CDR3aa: CAWRGAGEQYF
abundance: few; j_gene: TRBJ2-3; v_gene: TRBV29-1; len: 12; CDR3aa: CSVEESSGVQYF
abundance: -; j_gene: TRBJ2-5; v_gene: TRBV7-2; len: 14; CDR3aa: CASSSDRGRETQYF
abundance: few; j_gene: TRBJ2-1; v_gene: TRBV11-2; len: 15; CDR3aa: CASSLQGGSYNEQFF
abundance: -; j_gene: TRBJ2-4; v_gene: TRBV29-1; len: 13; CDR3aa: CSVEGRAKNIQYF
abundance: -; j_gene: TRBJ1-3; v_gene: TRBV29-1; len: 13; CDR3aa: CSVVGFSGNTIYF
abundance: -; j_gene: TRBJ1-1; v_gene: TRBV10-3; len: 14; CDR3aa: CATRPDRGATEAFF
abundance: few; j_gene: TRBJ2-1; v_gene: TRBV28; len: 13; CDR3aa: CASSLGPGDEQFF
abundance: -; j_gene: TRBJ1-4; v_gene: TRBV4-1; len: 14; CDR3aa: CASRSPAGGEKLFF
abundance: -; j_gene: TRBJ1-1; v_gene: TRBV29-1; len: 15; CDR3aa: CSVTELPVGGTEAFF
abundance: -; j_gene: TRBJ2-7; v_gene: TRBV5-4; len: 13; CDR3aa: CASRANIGGEQYF
abundance: few; j_gene: TRBJ2-7; v_gene: TRBV27; len: 13; CDR3aa: CASSFASSYEQYF
abundance: -; j_gene: TRBJ1-1; v_gene: TRBV30; len: 14; CDR3aa: CAWARQGGNTEAFF
abundance: -; j_gene: TRBJ2-7; v_gene: TRBV1; len: 17; CDR3aa: CTSSLTSHPRAAYEQYF
abundance: few; j_gene: TRBJ1-1; v_gene: TRBV30; len: 13; CDR3aa: CAWMGQWNTEAFF
abundance: -; j_gene: TRBJ1-1; v_gene: TRBV6-5; len: 12; CDR3aa: CASSPVRERAFF
abundance: -; j_gene: TRBJ2-7; v_gene: TRBV11-2; len: 16; CDR3aa: CASSFSRGGSSYEQYF
abundance: -; j_gene: TRBJ2-2; v_gene: TRBV5-1; len: 16; CDR3aa: CASSWGDRYNTGELFF
abundance: -; j_gene: TRBJ2-1; v_gene: TRBV14; len: 13; CDR3aa: CASSPRRYNEQFF
abundance: -; j_gene: TRBJ2-7; v_gene: TRBV5-1; len: 16; CDR3aa: CASSWTGTSGTYEQYF
abundance: -; j_gene: TRBJ1-2; v_gene: TRBV4-1; len: 16; CDR3aa: CASSQPPGLQNYGYTF
abundance: -; j_gene: TRBJ2-6; v_gene: TRBV2; len: 17; CDR3aa: CASRASGDSTGANVLTF
abundance: -; j_gene: TRBJ2-5; v_gene: TRBV6-4; len: 15; CDR3aa: CASSEGGGPRETQYF
abundance: once; j_gene: TRBJ2-5; v_gene: TRBV5-4; len: 14; CDR3aa: CASSSPGGVETQYF